This TCR beta chain was sequenced during a study of response to subunit inactivated influenza vaccine. This clonotype occurred a few times. The CDR3 runs 13 residues. Germline assignment: CDR1 MNHNS and CDR2 SASEGT. The V and J ends lost 11 bases and 4 bases, in that order; junction bases with no gene match: 10. TCRdb reanalysed the RT-PCR reads using MiXCR and keeps one entry per CDR3 protein. The table includes roughly 790,000 distinct CDR3 sequences, 21% detected once. This chain connects TRBV6-1 to TRBJ1-2; TRBD1 matches at 7 bases. The sequenced sample was PBMCs from blood, obtained approximately 5 days after vaccination. The sequence was obtained from a man aged 50 or older who received an inactivated influenza vaccine. CDR3 amino acids: CAGTYGTAYGYTF. DNA of the CDR3: TGTGCCGGGACTTATGGGACAGCCTATGGCTACACCTTC.